Listed here is a single T cell receptor (beta chain). As for time point: week 3, after first cycle of checkpoint inhibitor. No patient had earlier systemic cancer treatment, concurrent immunosuppressants, or another active cancer. This record comes from a study of blood T cell dynamics during melanoma immunotherapy. TCRdb's table, derived via immunoSEQ multiplex PCR, lists solely in-frame clones and lacks some. The data hold around 12,000 clones, with around 90% observed a single time. There are 19 residues in the CDR3. The V end was cut by 0 bases, the J end by 0 bases, with 18 bases between. In germline, CDR1 is MGHRA, CDR2 YSYEKL.

The starting material was effector memory CD8+ T cells from blood, obtained from a patient treated with checkpoint blockade. The V and J genes are TRBV4-1 and TRBJ1-5; no firm D call. This TCR derives from a human donor with melanoma. The CDR3 DNA is TGCGCCAGCAGCCAAGAAGGAGGGAAAGGGCGGGGTAGCAATCAGCCCCAGCATTTT. As protein: CASSQEGGKGRGSNQPQHF.